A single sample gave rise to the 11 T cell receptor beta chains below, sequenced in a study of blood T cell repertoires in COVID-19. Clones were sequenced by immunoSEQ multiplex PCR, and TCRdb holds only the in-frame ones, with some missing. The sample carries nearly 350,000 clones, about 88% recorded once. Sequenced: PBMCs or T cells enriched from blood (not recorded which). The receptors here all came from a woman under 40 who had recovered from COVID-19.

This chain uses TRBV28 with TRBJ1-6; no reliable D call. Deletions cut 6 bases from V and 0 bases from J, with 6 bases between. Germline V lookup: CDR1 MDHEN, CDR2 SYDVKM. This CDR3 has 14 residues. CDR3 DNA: TGTGCCAGCAGACTTAACTCCTATAATTCACCCCTCCACTTT. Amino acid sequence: CASRLNSYNSPLHF. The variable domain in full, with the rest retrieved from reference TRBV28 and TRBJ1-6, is DVKVTQSSRYLVKRTGEKVFLECVQDMDHENMFWYRQDPGLGLRLIYFSYDVKMKEKGDIPEGYSVSREKKERFSLILESASTNQTSMYLCASRLNSYNSPLHFGNGTRLTVT.

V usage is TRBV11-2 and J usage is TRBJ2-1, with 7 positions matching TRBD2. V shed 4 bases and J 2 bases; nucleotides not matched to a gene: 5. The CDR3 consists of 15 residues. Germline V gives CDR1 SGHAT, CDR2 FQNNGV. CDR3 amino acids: CASSSQRGTYNEQFF. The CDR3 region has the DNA TGTGCCAGCAGCTCTCAGCGGGGTACCTACAATGAGCAGTTCTTC.

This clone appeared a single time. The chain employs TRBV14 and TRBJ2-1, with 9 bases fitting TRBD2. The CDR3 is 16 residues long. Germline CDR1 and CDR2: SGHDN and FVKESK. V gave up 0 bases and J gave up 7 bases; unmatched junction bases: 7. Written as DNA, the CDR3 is TGTGCCAGCAGCCAAGAATTGGGACTAGCATCAAATGAGCAGTTCTTC. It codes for CASSQELGLASNEQFF.

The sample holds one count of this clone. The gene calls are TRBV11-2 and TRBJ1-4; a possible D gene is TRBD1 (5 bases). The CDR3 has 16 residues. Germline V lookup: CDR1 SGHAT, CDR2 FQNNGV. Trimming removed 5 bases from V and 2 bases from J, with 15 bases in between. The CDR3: CASSPDVGGTNEKLFF. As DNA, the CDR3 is TGTGCCAGCAGCCCAGATGTGGGGGGGACTAATGAAAAACTGTTTTTT.

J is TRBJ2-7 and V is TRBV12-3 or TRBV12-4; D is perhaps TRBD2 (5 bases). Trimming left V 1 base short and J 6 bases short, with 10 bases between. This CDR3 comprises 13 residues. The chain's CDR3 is CASSLVGSGEQYF. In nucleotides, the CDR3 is TGTGCCAGCAGTTTAGTAGGGAGCGGCGAGCAGTACTTC.

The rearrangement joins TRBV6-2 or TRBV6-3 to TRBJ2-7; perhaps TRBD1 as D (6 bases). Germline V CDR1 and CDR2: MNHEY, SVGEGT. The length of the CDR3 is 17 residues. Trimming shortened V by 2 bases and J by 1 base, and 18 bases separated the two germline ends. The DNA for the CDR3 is TGTGCCAGCAGTTACCCAAAGAACAGGGTCCGTTCCTACGAGCAGTACTTC. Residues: CASSYPKNRVRSYEQYF.

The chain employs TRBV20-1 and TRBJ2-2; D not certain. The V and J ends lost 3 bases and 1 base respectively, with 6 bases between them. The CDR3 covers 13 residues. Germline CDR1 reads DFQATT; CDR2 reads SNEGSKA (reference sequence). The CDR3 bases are TGCAGTGCTAGTACGGGGAACACCGGGGAGCTGTTTTTT. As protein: CSASTGNTGELFF.

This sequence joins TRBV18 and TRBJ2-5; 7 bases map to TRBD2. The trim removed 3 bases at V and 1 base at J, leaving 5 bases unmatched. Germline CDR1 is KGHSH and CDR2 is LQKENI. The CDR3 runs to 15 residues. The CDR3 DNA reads TGTGCCAGCTCACCGGGAGGGAATGGCCAAGAGACCCAGTACTTC. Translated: CASSPGGNGQETQYF.

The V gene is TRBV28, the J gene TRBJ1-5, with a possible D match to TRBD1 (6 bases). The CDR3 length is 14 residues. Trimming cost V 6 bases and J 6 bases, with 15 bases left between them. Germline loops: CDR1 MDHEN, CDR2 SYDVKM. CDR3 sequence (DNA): TGTGCCAGCAGGGGAGGGGGGGTACTTCAGCCCCAGCATTTT. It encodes CASRGGGVLQPQHF.

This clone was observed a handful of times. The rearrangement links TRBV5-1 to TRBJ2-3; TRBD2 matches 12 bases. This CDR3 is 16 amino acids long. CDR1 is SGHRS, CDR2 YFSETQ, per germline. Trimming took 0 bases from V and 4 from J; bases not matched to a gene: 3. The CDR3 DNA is TGCGCCAGCAGCTTGGCGGCTAGCGGGGGGGCAGATACGCAGTATTTT. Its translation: CASSLAASGGADTQYF. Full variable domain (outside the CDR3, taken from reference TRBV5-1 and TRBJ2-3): KAGVTQTPRYLIKTRGQQVTLSCSPISGHRSVSWYQQTPGQGLQFLFEYFSETQRNKGNFPGRFSGRQFSNSRSEMNVSTLELGDSALYLCASSLAASGGADTQYFGPGTRLTVL.

The CDR3 is CASSSTWGHTDTQYF. CDR3 sequence (DNA): TGTGCCAGCAGCTCCACGTGGGGCCACACAGATACGCAGTATTTT. J is TRBJ2-3 and V is TRBV12-1; the table's D call, TRBD1, was not checked against the DNA. TRBV12-1 is labeled a pseudogene. This CDR3 contains 15 residues.